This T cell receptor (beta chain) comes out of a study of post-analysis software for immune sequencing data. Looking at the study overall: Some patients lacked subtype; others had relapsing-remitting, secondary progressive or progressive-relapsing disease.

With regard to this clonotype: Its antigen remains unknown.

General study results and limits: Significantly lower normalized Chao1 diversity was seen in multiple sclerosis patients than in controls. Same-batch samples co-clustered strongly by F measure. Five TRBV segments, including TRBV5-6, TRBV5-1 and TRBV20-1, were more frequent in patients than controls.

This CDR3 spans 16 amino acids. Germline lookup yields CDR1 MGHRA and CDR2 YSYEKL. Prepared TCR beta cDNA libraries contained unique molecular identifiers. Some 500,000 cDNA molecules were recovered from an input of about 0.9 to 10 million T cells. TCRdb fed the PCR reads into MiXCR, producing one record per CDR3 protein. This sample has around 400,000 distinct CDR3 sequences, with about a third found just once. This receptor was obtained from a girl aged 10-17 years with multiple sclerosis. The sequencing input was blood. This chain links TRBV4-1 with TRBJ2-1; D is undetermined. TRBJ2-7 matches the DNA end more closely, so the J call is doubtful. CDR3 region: CASSQGWGDWYNEQYF. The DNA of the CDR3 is TGCGCCAGCAGCCAAGGGTGGGGTGACTGGTACAATGAGCAGTACTTC.